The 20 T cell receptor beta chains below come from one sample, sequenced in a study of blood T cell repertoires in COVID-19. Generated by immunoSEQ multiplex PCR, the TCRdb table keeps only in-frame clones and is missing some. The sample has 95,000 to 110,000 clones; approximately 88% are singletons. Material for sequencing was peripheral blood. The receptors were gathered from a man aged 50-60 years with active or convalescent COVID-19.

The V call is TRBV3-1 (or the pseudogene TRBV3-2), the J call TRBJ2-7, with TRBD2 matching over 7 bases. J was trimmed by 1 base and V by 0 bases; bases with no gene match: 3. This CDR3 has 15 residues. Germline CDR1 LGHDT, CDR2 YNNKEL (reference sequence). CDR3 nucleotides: TGTGCCAGCAGCCAAGACACGGGAGGTTCCTACGAGCAGTACTTC. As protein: CASSQDTGGSYEQYF.

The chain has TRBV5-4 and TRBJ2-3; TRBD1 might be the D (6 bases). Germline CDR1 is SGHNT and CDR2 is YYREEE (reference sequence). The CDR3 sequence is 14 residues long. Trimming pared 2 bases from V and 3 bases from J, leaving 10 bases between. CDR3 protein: CASSLEQGTDTQYF. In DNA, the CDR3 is TGTGCCAGCAGCTTAGAACAGGGTACAGATACGCAGTATTTT.

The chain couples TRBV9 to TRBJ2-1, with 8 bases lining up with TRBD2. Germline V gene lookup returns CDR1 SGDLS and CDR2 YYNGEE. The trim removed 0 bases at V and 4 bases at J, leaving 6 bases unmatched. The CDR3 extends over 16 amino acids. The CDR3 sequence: CASSVGAGGPYNEQFF. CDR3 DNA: TGTGCCAGCAGCGTAGGGGCGGGAGGCCCGTACAATGAGCAGTTCTTC.

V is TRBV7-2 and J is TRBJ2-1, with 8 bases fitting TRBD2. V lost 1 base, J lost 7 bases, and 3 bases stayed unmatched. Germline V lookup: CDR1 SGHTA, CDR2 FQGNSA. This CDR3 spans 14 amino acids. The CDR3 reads CASSLGVAGNEQFF. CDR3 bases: TGTGCCAGCAGCTTAGGGGTAGCGGGGAATGAGCAGTTCTTC.

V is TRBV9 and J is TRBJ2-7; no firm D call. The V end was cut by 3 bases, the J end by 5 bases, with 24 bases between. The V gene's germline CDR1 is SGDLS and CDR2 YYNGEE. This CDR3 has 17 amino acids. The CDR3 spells CASSARSHGLLHDEQYF. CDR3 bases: TGTGCCAGCAGCGCAAGAAGTCACGGGTTGTTGCATGACGAGCAGTACTTC.

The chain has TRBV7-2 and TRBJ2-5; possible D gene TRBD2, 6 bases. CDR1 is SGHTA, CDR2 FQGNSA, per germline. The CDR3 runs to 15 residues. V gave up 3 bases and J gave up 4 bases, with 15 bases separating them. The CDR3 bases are TGTGCCAGCAGCTTCCAGCGGGCGGTTTTAGAGACCCAGTACTTC. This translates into CASSFQRAVLETQYF.

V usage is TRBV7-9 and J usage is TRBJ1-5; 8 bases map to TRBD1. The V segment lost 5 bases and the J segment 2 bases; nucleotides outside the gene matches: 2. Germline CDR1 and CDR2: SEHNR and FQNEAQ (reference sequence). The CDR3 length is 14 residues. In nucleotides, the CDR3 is TGTGCCAGCAGCACGACAGGGGGCAATCAGCCCCAGCATTTT. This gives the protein CASSTTGGNQPQHF.

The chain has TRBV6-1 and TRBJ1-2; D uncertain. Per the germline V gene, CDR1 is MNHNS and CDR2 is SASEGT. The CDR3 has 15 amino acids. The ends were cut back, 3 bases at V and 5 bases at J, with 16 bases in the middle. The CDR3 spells CASSDNGFGGYGYTF. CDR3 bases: TGTGCCAGCAGTGATAACGGGTTCGGAGGGTATGGCTACACCTTC.

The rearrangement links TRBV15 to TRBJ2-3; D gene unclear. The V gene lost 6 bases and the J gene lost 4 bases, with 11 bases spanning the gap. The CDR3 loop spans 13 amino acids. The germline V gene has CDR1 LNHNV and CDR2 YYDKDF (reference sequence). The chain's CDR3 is CATREQSADTQYF. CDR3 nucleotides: TGTGCCACCAGAGAACAGTCCGCAGATACGCAGTATTTT.

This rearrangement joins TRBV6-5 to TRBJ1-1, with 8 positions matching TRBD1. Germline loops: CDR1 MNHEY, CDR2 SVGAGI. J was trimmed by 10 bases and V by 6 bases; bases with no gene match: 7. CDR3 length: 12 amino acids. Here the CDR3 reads CASSTGGVGAFF. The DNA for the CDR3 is TGTGCCAGCAGCACAGGGGGGGTAGGAGCTTTCTTT.

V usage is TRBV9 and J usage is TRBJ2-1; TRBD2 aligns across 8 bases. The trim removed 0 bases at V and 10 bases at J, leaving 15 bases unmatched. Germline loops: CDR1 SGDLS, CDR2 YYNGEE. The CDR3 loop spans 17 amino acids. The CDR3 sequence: CASSVEKREREGEEQFF. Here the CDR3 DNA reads TGTGCCAGCAGCGTAGAGAAGCGGGAGAGGGAGGGGGAAGAGCAGTTCTTC.

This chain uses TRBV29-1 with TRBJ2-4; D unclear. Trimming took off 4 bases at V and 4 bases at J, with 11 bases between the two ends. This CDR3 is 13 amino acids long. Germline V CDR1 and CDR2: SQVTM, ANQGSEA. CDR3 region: CSVAKRPKNIQYF. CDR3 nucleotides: TGCAGCGTTGCGAAGAGGCCGAAAAACATTCAGTACTTC.

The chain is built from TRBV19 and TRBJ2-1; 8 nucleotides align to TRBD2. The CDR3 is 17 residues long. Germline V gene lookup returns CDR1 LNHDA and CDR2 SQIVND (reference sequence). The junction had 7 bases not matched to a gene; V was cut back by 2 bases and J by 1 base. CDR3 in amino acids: CASSITLAGISYNEQFF. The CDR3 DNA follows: TGTGCCAGTAGTATAACGCTAGCGGGTATATCCTACAATGAGCAGTTCTTC.

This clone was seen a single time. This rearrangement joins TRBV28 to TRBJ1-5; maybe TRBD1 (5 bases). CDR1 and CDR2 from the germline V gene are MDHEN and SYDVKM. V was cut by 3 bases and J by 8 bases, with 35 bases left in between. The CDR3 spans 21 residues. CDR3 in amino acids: CASSFVGWGMERGGSFKPQHF. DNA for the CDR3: TGTGCCAGCAGTTTCGTCGGTTGGGGCATGGAAAGGGGAGGTAGTTTCAAGCCCCAGCATTTT.

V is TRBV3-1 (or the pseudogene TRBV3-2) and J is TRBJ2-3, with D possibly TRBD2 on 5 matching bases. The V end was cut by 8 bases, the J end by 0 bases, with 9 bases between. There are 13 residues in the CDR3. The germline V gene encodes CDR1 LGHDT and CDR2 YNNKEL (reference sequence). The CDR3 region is CASSLASTDTQYF. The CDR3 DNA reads TGTGCCAGCTCTCTAGCTAGCACAGATACGCAGTATTTT.

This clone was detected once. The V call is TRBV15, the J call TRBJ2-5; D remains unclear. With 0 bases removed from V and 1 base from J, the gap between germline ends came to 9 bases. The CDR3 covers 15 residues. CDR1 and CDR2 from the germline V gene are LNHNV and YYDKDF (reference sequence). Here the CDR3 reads CATSRDGGIQETQYF. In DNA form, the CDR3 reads TGTGCCACCAGCAGAGATGGCGGTATCCAAGAGACCCAGTACTTC.

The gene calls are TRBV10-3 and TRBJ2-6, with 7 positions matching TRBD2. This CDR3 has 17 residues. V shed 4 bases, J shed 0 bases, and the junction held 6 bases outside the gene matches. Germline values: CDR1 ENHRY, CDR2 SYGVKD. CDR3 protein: CAISASGVNSGANVLTF. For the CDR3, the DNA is TGTGCCATCAGTGCAAGCGGGGTGAACTCTGGGGCCAACGTCCTGACTTTC.

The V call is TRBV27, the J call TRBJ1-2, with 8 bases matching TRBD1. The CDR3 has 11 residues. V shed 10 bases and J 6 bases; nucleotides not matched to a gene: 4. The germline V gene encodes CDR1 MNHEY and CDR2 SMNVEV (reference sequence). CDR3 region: CAKTTGDGYTF. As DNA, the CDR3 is TGTGCCAAGACGACAGGGGATGGCTACACCTTC.

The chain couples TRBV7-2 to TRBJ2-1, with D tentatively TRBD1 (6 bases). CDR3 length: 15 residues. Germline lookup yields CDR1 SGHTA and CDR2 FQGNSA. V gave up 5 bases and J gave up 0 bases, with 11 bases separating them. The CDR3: CASSHDRSSYNEQFF. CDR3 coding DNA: TGTGCCAGCAGCCACGACAGGAGCTCCTACAATGAGCAGTTCTTC.

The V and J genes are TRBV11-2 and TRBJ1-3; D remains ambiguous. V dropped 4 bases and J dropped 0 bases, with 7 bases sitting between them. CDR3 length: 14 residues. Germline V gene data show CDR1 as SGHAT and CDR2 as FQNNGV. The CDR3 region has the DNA TGTGCCAGCAGCTCAGGCGTCTCTGGAAACACCATATATTTT. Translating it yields CASSSGVSGNTIYF.